The clone carrying this T cell receptor beta chain was picked up one time. The sample is drawn from a study of blood T cell repertoires in COVID-19. Libraries were prepared by immunoSEQ multiplex PCR; TCRdb keeps only in-frame clonotypes and omits some of them. The sample lists some 290,000 clones, approximately 90% occurring once. The origin of this receptor is a woman aged 40-49 years with acute COVID-19. Sequenced: PBMCs or T cells enriched from blood (not recorded which).

CDR3 sequence reads: CASSPGGTDTQYF. The CDR3 DNA follows: TGTGCCAGCAGTCCCGGAGGAACAGATACGCAGTATTTT. The chain recombines TRBV3-1 (or the pseudogene TRBV3-2) with TRBJ2-3; TRBD2 might be the D (5 bases). The ends were cut back, 6 bases at V and 3 bases at J, with 10 bases in the middle. CDR1 LGHDT and CDR2 YNNKEL come from the germline V gene (reference sequence). CDR3 size: 13 residues.